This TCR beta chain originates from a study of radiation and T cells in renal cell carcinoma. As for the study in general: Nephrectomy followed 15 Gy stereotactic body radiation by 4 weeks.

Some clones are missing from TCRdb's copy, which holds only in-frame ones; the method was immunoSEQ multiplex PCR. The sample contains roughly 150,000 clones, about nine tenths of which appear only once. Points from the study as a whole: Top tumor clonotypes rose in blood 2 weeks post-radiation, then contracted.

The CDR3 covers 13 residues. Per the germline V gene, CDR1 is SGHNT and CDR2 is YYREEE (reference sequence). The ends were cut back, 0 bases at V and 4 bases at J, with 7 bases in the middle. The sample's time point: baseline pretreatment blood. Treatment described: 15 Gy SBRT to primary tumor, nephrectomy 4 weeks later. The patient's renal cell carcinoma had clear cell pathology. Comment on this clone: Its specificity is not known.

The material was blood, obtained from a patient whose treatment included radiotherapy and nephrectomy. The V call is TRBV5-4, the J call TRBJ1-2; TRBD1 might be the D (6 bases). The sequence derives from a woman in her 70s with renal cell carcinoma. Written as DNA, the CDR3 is TGTGCCAGCAGCTTGGGGACAGCCTATGGCTACACCTTC. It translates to CASSLGTAYGYTF. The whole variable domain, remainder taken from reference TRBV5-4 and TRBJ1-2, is ETGVTQSPTHLIKTRGQQVTLRCSSQSGHNTVSWYQQALGQGPQFIFQYYREEENGRGNFPPRFSGLQFPNYSSELNVNALELDDSALYLCASSLGTAYGYTFGSGTRLTVV.